These T cell receptor beta chains were read from a single sample in a study of T cells in Graves' hyperthyroidism and ophthalmopathy. Each CDR3 protein gets one entry after TCRdb re-called the multiplex PCR reads with MiXCR. This table holds 350,000 to 400,000 distinct CDR3 sequences, approximately 19% found once. The sequencing input was blood. Receptors were obtained from a young woman with Graves' hyperthyroidism. CDR3s include the opening cysteine and the closing phenylalanine or tryptophan. D genes are given only for firm matches. For some rows the clone size is stated as once, few or many, or as a class when expanded; others skip it.

V: TRBV27
size: many
D: NA
length: 14
J: TRBJ1-2
CDR3: CASKPHQGSSGYTF
DNA: TGTGCCAGCAAACCTCATCAGGGTTCGAGTGGCTACACCTTC

V: TRBV6-2/TRBV6-3
size: many
D: NA
length: 14
J: TRBJ2-3
CDR3: CASRPPRVDATQYF
DNA: TGTGCCAGCAGACCGCCTCGAGTCGACGCTACGCAGTATTTT

V: TRBV7-2
size: NA
D: NA
length: 13
J: TRBJ2-7
CDR3: CASSWDGSYEQYF
DNA: TGTGCCAGCAGCTGGGATGGCTCATACGAGCAGTACTTC

V: TRBV9
size: NA
D: TRBD1
length: 15
J: TRBJ1-6
CDR3: CASSRPGTGDSPLHF
DNA: TGTGCCAGCAGCAGACCCGGGACAGGGGATTCACCCCTCCACTTT

V: TRBV4-1
size: NA
D: NA
length: 13
J: TRBJ1-1
CDR3: CASSSGPGVGAFF
DNA: TGCGCCAGCAGCTCCGGGCCCGGGGTAGGAGCTTTCTTT

V: TRBV12-5
size: many
D: NA
length: 19
J: TRBJ1-3
CDR3: CASGSHLYPRNLSGNTIYF
DNA: TGTGCTAGTGGTTCGCACCTTTATCCCAGGAACCTCTCTGGAAACACCATATATTTT

V: TRBV6-1
size: NA
D: TRBD1
length: 15
J: TRBJ2-7
CDR3: CASSEGQGKAYEQYF
DNA: TGTGCCAGCAGTGAAGGACAGGGAAAGGCCTACGAGCAGTACTTC

V: TRBV20-1
size: many
D: NA
length: 15
J: TRBJ2-5
CDR3: CSARSLWGSQETQYF
DNA: TGCAGTGCTAGATCCCTGTGGGGGAGCCAAGAGACCCAGTACTTC

V: TRBV12-3/TRBV12-4
size: NA
D: TRBD2
length: 14
J: TRBJ2-7
CDR3: CASSITSGAYEQYF
DNA: TGTGCCAGCAGCATAACTAGCGGAGCATACGAGCAGTACTTC

V: TRBV6-2/TRBV6-3
size: many
D: TRBD1
length: 15
J: TRBJ2-7
CDR3: CAVQRLGQGAYEQYF
DNA: TGTGCCGTCCAGAGACTTGGACAGGGGGCCTACGAGCAGTACTTC

V: TRBV7-8
size: NA
D: NA
length: 14
J: TRBJ2-7
CDR3: CASSLARGFYDQYF
DNA: TGTGCCAGCAGCTTAGCAAGAGGGTTCTACGATCAGTACTTC

V: TRBV12-3/TRBV12-4
size: many
D: NA
length: 15
J: TRBJ2-5
CDR3: CASNTETDVRETQYF
DNA: TGTGCCAGCAACACAGAGACGGACGTACGAGAGACCCAGTACTTC

V: TRBV4-1
size: many
D: NA
length: 15
J: TRBJ1-1
CDR3: CASSPLRTANTEAFF
DNA: TGCGCCAGCAGCCCACTTAGGACCGCGAACACTGAAGCTTTCTTT

V: TRBV6-1
size: NA
D: NA
length: 16
J: TRBJ1-2
CDR3: CGCSEAPVRINYGYTF
DNA: TGTGGCTGCAGTGAAGCCCCGGTCAGGATTAACTATGGCTACACCTTC

V: TRBV28
size: many
D: NA
length: 11
J: TRBJ1-1
CDR3: CASINGWEAFF
DNA: TGTGCCAGCATAAACGGCTGGGAAGCTTTCTTT

V: TRBV6-5
size: many
D: NA
length: 12
J: TRBJ2-7
CDR3: CASRDINYEQYF
DNA: TGTGCCAGCCGGGACATCAACTACGAGCAGTACTTC

V: TRBV6-1
size: many
D: NA
length: 13
J: TRBJ1-5
CDR3: CASSVESNQPQHF
DNA: TGTGCCAGCAGTGTTGAGAGCAATCAGCCCCAGCATTTT

V: TRBV6-1
size: many
D: TRBD1
length: 14
J: TRBJ1-5
CDR3: CASNRGLSNQPQHF
DNA: TGTGCCAGCAACAGGGGGCTTAGCAATCAGCCCCAGCATTTT

V: TRBV12-3/TRBV12-4
size: many
D: NA
length: 16
J: TRBJ1-3
CDR3: CASSFPQWGSGNTIYF
DNA: TGTGCCAGCAGTTTCCCCCAATGGGGGTCTGGAAACACCATATATTTT

V: TRBV29-1
size: many
D: NA
length: 12
J: TRBJ1-2
CDR3: CSASGGVYGYTF
DNA: TGCAGCGCCTCTGGGGGGGTCTATGGCTACACCTTC

V: TRBV27
size: many
D: NA
length: 14
J: TRBJ2-7
CDR3: CASPEATHSYEQYF
DNA: TGTGCCAGCCCAGAAGCGACACACTCCTACGAGCAGTACTTC

V: TRBV9
size: many
D: NA
length: 13
J: TRBJ2-7
CDR3: CASSEGPVYEQYF
DNA: TGTGCCAGCAGCGAGGGGCCGGTCTACGAGCAGTACTTC

V: TRBV7-9
size: NA
D: TRBD2
length: 15
J: TRBJ2-5
CDR3: CASSLIKRGGETQYF
DNA: TGTGCCAGCAGCTTAATCAAGCGGGGGGGCGAGACCCAGTACTTC

V: TRBV14
size: many
D: NA
length: 14
J: TRBJ1-1
CDR3: CASSQRKGLTEAFF
DNA: TGTGCCAGCAGCCAAAGGAAGGGATTAACTGAAGCTTTCTTT

V: TRBV5-1
size: NA
D: NA
length: 13
J: TRBJ1-1
CDR3: CASSAQGSTEAFF
DNA: TGCGCCAGCAGTGCCCAGGGTTCCACTGAAGCTTTCTTT

V: TRBV6-1
size: many
D: NA
length: 13
J: TRBJ1-1
CDR3: CASSENTHTEAFF
DNA: TGTGCCAGCAGTGAAAACACCCACACTGAAGCTTTCTTT

V: TRBV5-1
size: few
D: NA
length: 15
J: TRBJ1-1
CDR3: CASSPGGLEDTEAFF
DNA: TGCGCCAGCAGCCCAGGCGGGCTGGAGGACACTGAAGCTTTCTTT

V: TRBV6-1
size: many
D: NA
length: 14
J: TRBJ1-5
CDR3: CASNDPGGGQPQHF
DNA: TGTGCCAGCAATGATCCGGGGGGAGGGCAGCCCCAGCATTTT

V: TRBV11-2
size: many
D: NA
length: 16
J: TRBJ2-7
CDR3: CASSNTGTGNSYEQYF
DNA: TGTGCCAGCAGCAACACCGGGACGGGGAACTCCTACGAGCAGTACTTC

V: TRBV7-3
size: many
D: NA
length: 14
J: TRBJ1-2
CDR3: CASSPTGGMHGYTF
DNA: TGTGCCAGCAGCCCGACGGGTGGGATGCATGGCTACACCTTC

V: TRBV2
size: NA
D: NA
length: 14
J: TRBJ1-6
CDR3: CASQADTDVRALHF
DNA: TGTGCCAGTCAAGCTGACACGGATGTGAGAGCCCTCCACTTT

V: TRBV7-9
size: NA
D: TRBD1
length: 15
J: TRBJ2-7
CDR3: CASSFSGTGNDEQYF
DNA: TGTGCCAGCAGCTTCTCCGGGACAGGGAACGACGAGCAGTACTTC

V: TRBV7-3
size: NA
D: TRBD2
length: 17
J: TRBJ2-5
CDR3: CASSLRKLAGGDKTQYF
DNA: TGTGCCAGCAGCTTAAGAAAACTAGCGGGGGGTGATAAGACCCAGTACTTC

V: TRBV7-2
size: many
D: NA
length: 14
J: TRBJ2-2
CDR3: CASSLAVITGELFF
DNA: TGTGCCAGCAGCTTAGCGGTAATCACCGGGGAGCTGTTTTTT

V: TRBV6-2/TRBV6-3
size: once
D: NA
length: 14
J: TRBJ1-2
CDR3: CASTPVRGPYGYTF
DNA: TGTGCCAGCACCCCGGTACGGGGACCCTATGGCTACACCTTC

V: TRBV6-2/TRBV6-3
size: many
D: TRBD2
length: 14
J: TRBJ2-7
CDR3: CASREAGEAYEQYF
DNA: TGTGCCAGCAGAGAAGCGGGGGAGGCCTACGAGCAGTACTTC

V: TRBV11-1
size: many
D: NA
length: 17
J: TRBJ2-5
CDR3: CASSERGPGREQETQYF
DNA: TGTGCCAGCAGCGAGAGGGGACCGGGACGGGAACAAGAGACCCAGTACTTC

V: TRBV7-8
size: many
D: TRBD1
length: 15
J: TRBJ1-5
CDR3: CASSFSPTGTWPQHF
DNA: TGTGCCAGCAGCTTTAGTCCGACAGGGACTTGGCCCCAGCATTTT

V: TRBV6-1
size: many
D: NA
length: 14
J: TRBJ2-5
CDR3: CASSERGEQETQYF
DNA: TGTGCCAGCAGTGAGAGGGGAGAGCAAGAGACCCAGTACTTC

V: TRBV6-1
size: many
D: NA
length: 13
J: TRBJ1-1
CDR3: CASSEVSNTEAFF
DNA: TGTGCCAGCAGTGAAGTAAGCAACACTGAAGCTTTCTTT

V: TRBV10-3
size: many
D: NA
length: 11
J: TRBJ2-5
CDR3: CAIRQEKTQYF
DNA: TGTGCCATCCGCCAGGAGAAGACCCAGTACTTC

V: TRBV19
size: many
D: TRBD2
length: 17
J: TRBJ2-5
CDR3: CASRPNRGGRLQETQYF
DNA: TGTGCCAGTAGGCCAAATCGCGGGGGGCGCCTACAAGAGACCCAGTACTTC

V: TRBV10-1
size: many
D: TRBD1
length: 18
J: TRBJ1-3
CDR3: CASSEAGTASFSGNTIYF
DNA: TGCGCCAGCAGTGAAGCCGGGACAGCTTCCTTCTCTGGAAACACCATATATTTT

V: TRBV6-7
size: many
D: TRBD1
length: 15
J: TRBJ1-1
CDR3: CASSFGRDRGSEAFF
DNA: TGTGCCAGCAGTTTTGGGCGTGACAGGGGAAGTGAAGCTTTCTTT

V: TRBV7-2
size: many
D: NA
length: 14
J: TRBJ2-5
CDR3: CASSPDAAQETQYF
DNA: TGTGCCAGCAGCCCTGACGCCGCCCAAGAGACCCAGTACTTC

V: TRBV11-1
size: many
D: TRBD2
length: 15
J: TRBJ2-5
CDR3: CASSRTSGAQETQYF
DNA: TGTGCCAGCAGCCGGACTAGCGGGGCCCAAGAGACCCAGTACTTC

V: TRBV5-1
size: many
D: TRBD1
length: 12
J: TRBJ1-1
CDR3: CASSIQGTEAFF
DNA: TGCGCCAGCAGCATACAGGGGACTGAAGCTTTCTTT

V: TRBV6-5
size: NA
D: NA
length: 13
J: TRBJ1-5
CDR3: CASSSIGWQPQHF
DNA: TGTGCCAGCAGTTCGATCGGGTGGCAGCCCCAGCATTTT

V: TRBV5-1
size: NA
D: NA
length: 13
J: TRBJ2-5
CDR3: CASSLNFQETQYF
DNA: TGCGCCAGCAGCTTGAACTTCCAAGAGACCCAGTACTTC

V: TRBV18
size: many
D: NA
length: 13
J: TRBJ1-5
CDR3: CASSPGSNQPQHF
DNA: TGTGCCAGCAGTCCAGGTAGCAATCAGCCCCAGCATTTT